Listed here are 27 T cell receptor beta chains from one sample, sequenced in a study of T cell changes during pregnancy in multiple sclerosis (dated by TCRdb to between 2018 and 2021). Library generation was performed with the immunoSEQ multiplex PCR assay. TCRdb limited this immuneACCESS table to in-frame rearrangements with V and J called. A share of clones is missing; checked studies link under half to unresolved V genes, and the rest is unexplained. The sample has 35,000 to 55,000 clones on record, approximately 90% of them singletons. The ten largest clones take up about 6% of the sample. This material consisted of CD8+ T cells from peripheral blood mononuclear cells, taken after pregnancy. The receptors were sampled from a female donor in good health, enrolled as a control in a pregnancy study.

The chain couples TRBV30 to TRBJ1-1; D not certain. CDR1 and CDR2 from the germline V gene are GTSNPN and SVGIG (reference sequence). V gave up 0 bases and J gave up 7 bases, with 15 bases separating them. The CDR3 has 14 residues. The DNA for the CDR3 is TGTGCCTGGAGTGTACCAGCGCGGAGGTATGAAGCTTTCTTT. This translates into CAWSVPARRYEAFF.

As DNA, the CDR3 is TGTGCCACCCAGACAGGGATCTACGAGCAGTACTTC. Protein sequence: CATQTGIYEQYF. The chain has TRBV27 and TRBJ2-7, with 7 bases matching TRBD1. The CDR3 loop spans 12 amino acids. Looked up from germline, CDR1 is MNHEY and CDR2 is SMNVEV (reference sequence). With V trimmed by 10 bases and J by 3 bases, 6 bases remained unmatched.

This clone was counted a single time. V gene TRBV15 combines with J gene TRBJ2-1; TRBD2 is a possible D gene (5 bases). The CDR3 is 14 amino acids. Germline V CDR1 and CDR2: LNHNV, YYDKDF (reference sequence). Deletions cut 6 bases from V and 2 bases from J, with 11 bases between. CDR3 DNA sequence: TGTGCCACCAGAACCGGGAACACCTACAATGAGCAGTTCTTC. Protein product: CATRTGNTYNEQFF. The entire variable domain, with the rest obtained from reference TRBV15 and TRBJ2-1, is as follows: DAMVIQNPRYQVTQFGKPVTLSCSQTLNHNVMYWYQQKSSQAPKLLFHYYDKDFNNEADTPDNFQSRRPNTSFCFLDIRSPGLGDTAMYLCATRTGNTYNEQFFGPGTRLTVL.

CDR3: CASSPQDRLAIEQYF. The CDR3 DNA follows: TGTGCCAGCTCACCACAGGACAGATTAGCCATCGAGCAGTACTTC. The chain combines TRBV18 with TRBJ2-7, with a tentative D call TRBD1 (6 bases). The germline V and J ends were trimmed by 1 base and 6 bases, with 16 bases remaining between them. CDR1 and CDR2 from the germline V gene are KGHSH and LQKENI. The CDR3 totals 15 residues.

In this sample, this clone turned up a few times. The chain has TRBV7-9 and TRBJ2-1; D possibly corresponds to TRBD2 (5 bases). Germline-derived CDR1 and CDR2 are SEHNR and FQNEAQ (reference sequence). This CDR3 is 14 amino acids long. V was shortened by 5 bases and J by 4 bases, with 12 bases between the two germline ends. CDR3 protein: CASSPDSIYNEQFF. The CDR3 nucleotides are TGTGCCAGCAGCCCGGACTCTATTTACAATGAGCAGTTCTTC.

V usage is TRBV5-1 and J usage is TRBJ2-7; no clear D gene. Trimming took off 0 bases at V and 0 bases at J, with 7 bases between the two ends. Germline V CDR1 and CDR2: SGHRS, YFSETQ. CDR3 length equals 14 residues. CDR3 DNA sequence: TGCGCCAGCAGCTTGGGAGGTCGCTCCTACGAGCAGTACTTC. Protein: CASSLGGRSYEQYF.

Only one count was recorded for this clone. The rearrangement joins TRBV28 to TRBJ1-4, with D possibly being TRBD1 (5 bases). CDR1 and CDR2 from the germline V gene are MDHEN and SYDVKM. V gave up 1 base and J gave up 8 bases, with 14 bases separating them. The CDR3 consists of 15 residues. In DNA form, the CDR3 reads TGTGCCAGCAGTTTATACAACAGGCACGAGGAAAAACTGTTTTTT. It yields the protein CASSLYNRHEEKLFF.

The chain has TRBV5-1 and TRBJ2-7, with D perhaps given as TRBD1 or TRBD2 (6 bases each). V was trimmed by 4 bases and J by 8 bases, leaving 10 bases between them. This CDR3 has 11 amino acids. The germline V gene encodes CDR1 SGHRS and CDR2 YFSETQ. The CDR3 DNA sequence: TGCGCCAGCAGCCTGGGGGGCCAGCAGTACTTC. It is translated as CASSLGGQQYF.

The gene calls are TRBV5-6 and TRBJ2-3; TRBD2 aligns across 8 bases. Looked up from germline, CDR1 is SGHDT and CDR2 is YYEEEE. The CDR3 contains 15 residues. Trimming at V came to 0 bases and at J to 4 bases, leaving 4 bases not matched to a gene. CDR3 sequence reads: CASSLAGGLADTQYF. CDR3 sequence (DNA): TGTGCCAGCAGCTTGGCGGGGGGGCTCGCAGATACGCAGTATTTT.

This clone appeared once. This chain uses TRBV4-3 with TRBJ2-1; 14 bases are shared with TRBD2. The germline V gene encodes CDR1 LGHNA and CDR2 YSLEER. V lost 4 bases to trimming and J lost 2 bases; unmatched junction nucleotides: 1. The CDR3 is made up of 16 amino acids. DNA of the CDR3: TGCGCCAGCAGCCCGACTAGCGGGGGGGCCTACAATGAGCAGTTCTTC. Its protein product is CASSPTSGGAYNEQFF.

J is TRBJ1-1 and V is TRBV2, with D possibly matching TRBD1 (5 bases). Trimming shortened V by 5 bases and J by 1 base, and 11 bases separated the two germline ends. Germline V gene sequence: CDR1 SNHLY, CDR2 FYNNEI. This CDR3 has 14 residues. The CDR3, as DNA: TGTGCCAGCAGTCGGACGGGGGGGAACACTGAAGCTTTCTTT. It specifies CASSRTGGNTEAFF.

CDR3 protein: CASSPPGLRYEQYF. The DNA for the CDR3 is TGTGCCAGCAGCCCCCCCGGACTAAGGTACGAGCAGTACTTC. The chain has TRBV9 and TRBJ2-7; possible D gene TRBD2, 6 bases. The CDR3 extends over 14 amino acids. V was clipped by 4 bases and J by 4 bases, with 15 bases between them. The germline CDR1 and CDR2 sequences are SGDLS and YYNGEE.

The rearrangement uses TRBV27 and TRBJ2-3; 7 nucleotides match TRBD2. This CDR3 region has 17 residues. Germline-derived CDR1 and CDR2 are MNHEY and SMNVEV (reference sequence). J was trimmed by 0 bases and V by 6 bases; bases with no gene match: 12. The CDR3 here is CASSSGRSGASTDTQYF. In DNA form, the CDR3 reads TGTGCCAGCAGCTCAGGGCGCAGCGGGGCGAGCACAGATACGCAGTATTTT.

This rearrangement joins TRBV30 to TRBJ1-1, with 9 positions matching TRBD1. Germline V lookup: CDR1 GTSNPN, CDR2 SVGIG (reference sequence). This CDR3 spans 14 amino acids. V was clipped by 8 bases and J by 6 bases; unmatched bases: 13. The CDR3 DNA sequence: TGTGCCGGGACCGGGACAGGGAAGCTCGCTGAAGCTTTCTTT. Protein: CAGTGTGKLAEAFF.

The chain has TRBV7-8 and TRBJ2-2; maybe TRBD1 (6 bases). V lost 3 bases to trimming and J lost 4 bases, with 12 bases between them. Per germline, CDR1 SGHVS and CDR2 FQNEAQ. This CDR3 comprises 15 residues. DNA for the CDR3: TGTGCCAGCAGCTTGGGGGCTAGTCGCACCGGGGAGCTGTTTTTT. Residues: CASSLGASRTGELFF.

The rearrangement links TRBV4-3 to TRBJ2-3; D is undetermined. Per the germline V gene, CDR1 is LGHNA and CDR2 is YSLEER. Trimming took off 1 base at V and 0 bases at J, with 8 bases between the two ends. CDR3 size: 15 residues. CDR3 region: CASSQGSPSTDTQYF. The CDR3 DNA sequence: TGCGCCAGCAGCCAAGGAAGCCCCAGCACAGATACGCAGTATTTT.

V is TRBV5-5 and J is TRBJ2-7, with D possibly matching TRBD2 (5 bases). There are 14 residues in the CDR3. CDR1 and CDR2 (germline): SGHKS, YYEKEE (reference sequence). The ends were cut back, 4 bases at V and 1 base at J, with 12 bases in the middle. Written as DNA, the CDR3 is TGTGCCAGCAGCCCCCAAACGGGGTCCTACGAGCAGTACTTC. It is translated as CASSPQTGSYEQYF.

The chain couples TRBV28 to TRBJ1-1; D unclear. Germline lookup yields CDR1 MDHEN and CDR2 SYDVKM. The CDR3 has 13 residues. Trimming stripped 4 bases from V and 7 bases from J, with 13 bases between. The CDR3 sequence is CASSSPGKLEAFF. CDR3 bases: TGTGCCAGCAGTTCCCCGGGAAAGCTTGAAGCTTTCTTT.

This clone was counted a single time. V is TRBV19 and J is TRBJ2-2; 13 positions agree with TRBD2. Germline V gene lookup returns CDR1 LNHDA and CDR2 SQIVND (reference sequence). The CDR3 extends over 21 amino acids. With 2 bases clipped from V and 5 bases from J, the junction kept 17 bases outside the gene matches. CDR3 coding DNA: TGTGCCAGTAGTATACGGCAGGGACTAGCGGGACCTCTGGGGAATACCGGGGAGCTGTTTTTT. Translation: CASSIRQGLAGPLGNTGELFF.

J is TRBJ1-2 and V is TRBV7-8; 12 bases line up with TRBD1. The germline V gene has CDR1 SGHVS and CDR2 FQNEAQ. V lost 0 bases and J lost 5; bases outside the gene matches: 7. CDR3 size: 17 residues. In DNA form, the CDR3 reads TGTGCCAGCAGCTTAGCCCTTGGGGGACAGGGGGCATATGGCTACACCTTC. It specifies CASSLALGGQGAYGYTF.

The V and J genes are TRBV27 and TRBJ1-2, with D possibly TRBD1 on 6 matching bases. CDR1 and CDR2 from the germline V gene are MNHEY and SMNVEV (reference sequence). CDR3 length: 13 residues. The V end lost 5 bases, the J end lost 8 bases, and 15 bases lay between the germline ends. The CDR3 nucleotides are TGTGCCAGCAGTAACAGGGTTGAGTGGGGCTACACCTTC. It codes for CASSNRVEWGYTF.

The chain recombines TRBV11-2 with TRBJ2-5; TRBD2 might be the D (5 bases). There are 15 residues in the CDR3. Germline loops: CDR1 SGHAT, CDR2 FQNNGV. V gave up 1 base and J gave up 0 bases, with 9 bases separating them. The CDR3 sequence is CASSLGGRYQETQYF. For the CDR3, the DNA is TGTGCCAGCAGCTTAGGAGGGCGGTACCAAGAGACCCAGTACTTC.

The chain recombines TRBV4-1 with TRBJ1-1; a possible D gene is TRBD1 (5 bases). Trimming left V 2 bases short and J 2 bases short, with 12 bases between. Germline V CDR1 and CDR2: MGHRA, YSYEKL. The CDR3 runs 15 residues. CDR3 in amino acids: CASSQSRQPNTEAFF. CDR3 DNA: TGCGCCAGCAGCCAATCTCGACAGCCAAACACTGAAGCTTTCTTT.

The V and J genes are TRBV4-3 and TRBJ2-3, with a weak D call TRBD2 (6 bases). Germline-derived CDR1 and CDR2 are LGHNA and YSLEER. This CDR3 contains 17 residues. Trimming removed 0 bases at V and 0 bases at J, with 13 bases between. CDR3: CASSQDHGGASTDTQYF. Here the CDR3 DNA reads TGCGCCAGCAGCCAAGATCACGGCGGGGCTAGCACAGATACGCAGTATTTT.

The chain couples TRBV7-9 to TRBJ2-2, with TRBD1 matching 9 bases. Germline CDR1 reads SEHNR; CDR2 reads FQNEAQ (reference sequence). Trimming cost V 5 bases and J 4 bases; bases outside gene matches: 11. This CDR3 region has 17 residues. Here the CDR3 DNA reads TGTGCCAGCAGCCCAACAGCGGACAGGGGACCCACCGGGGAGCTGTTTTTT. Translation gives CASSPTADRGPTGELFF.

This clone was observed once. V is TRBV9 and J is TRBJ2-5; 12 nucleotides align to TRBD2. The CDR3 length is 16 residues. Germline values: CDR1 SGDLS, CDR2 YYNGEE. After removal of 1 base from V and 5 bases from J, the junction contained 6 bases not matched to a gene. CDR3 residues: CASSVTLAGGPETQYF. The CDR3, as DNA: TGTGCCAGCAGCGTAACCCTAGCGGGGGGGCCGGAGACCCAGTACTTC.

V and J are TRBV13 and TRBJ1-1; weak D call: TRBD1 (5 bases). Germline V gives CDR1 PRHDT, CDR2 FYEKMQ (reference sequence). Trimming left V 3 bases short and J 2 bases short, with 10 bases between. The CDR3 covers 14 residues. The CDR3 protein is CASSLLGLNTEAFF. CDR3 in DNA: TGTGCCAGCAGCTTGCTGGGGCTTAACACTGAAGCTTTCTTT.